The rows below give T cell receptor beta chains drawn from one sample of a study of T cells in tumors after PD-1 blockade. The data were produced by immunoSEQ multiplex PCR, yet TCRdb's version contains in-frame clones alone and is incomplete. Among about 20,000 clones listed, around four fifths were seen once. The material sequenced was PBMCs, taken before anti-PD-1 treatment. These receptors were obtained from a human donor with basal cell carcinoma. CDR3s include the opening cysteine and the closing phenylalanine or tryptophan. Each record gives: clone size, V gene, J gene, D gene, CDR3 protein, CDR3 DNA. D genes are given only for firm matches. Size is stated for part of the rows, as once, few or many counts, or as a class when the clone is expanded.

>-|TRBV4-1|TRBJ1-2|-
CASSHGMVRTNYGYTF
TGCGCCAGCAGCCACGGAATGGTCAGGACTAACTATGGCTACACCTTC
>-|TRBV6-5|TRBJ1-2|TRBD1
CASRSGTGVYGYTF
TGTGCCAGCAGGTCCGGGACAGGGGTCTATGGCTACACCTTC
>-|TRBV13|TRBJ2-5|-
CASSSNMGIQETQYF
TGTGCCAGCAGCTCCAACATGGGTATACAAGAGACCCAGTACTTC
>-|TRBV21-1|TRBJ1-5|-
CASSKDRVEDSNQPQHF
TGTGCCAGCAGCAAAGACAGGGTGGAGGATAGCAATCAGCCCCAGCATTTT
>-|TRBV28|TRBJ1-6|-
CASSLGGSPLHF
TGTGCCAGCAGTTTGGGGGGTTCACCCCTCCACTTT
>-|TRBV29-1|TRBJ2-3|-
CSVDTGYRTDTQYF
TGCAGCGTTGATACAGGGTATCGCACAGATACGCAGTATTTT
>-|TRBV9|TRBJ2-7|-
CASSVEVGSGYEQYF
TGTGCCAGCAGCGTAGAGGTCGGGTCGGGCTACGAGCAGTACTTC
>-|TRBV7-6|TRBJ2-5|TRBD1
CASSFGTGQETQYF
TGTGCCAGCAGCTTCGGGACAGGGCAAGAGACCCAGTACTTC
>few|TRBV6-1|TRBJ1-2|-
CASSEPRGRVGNGYTF
TGTGCCAGCAGTGAACCCCGGGGGCGGGTAGGGAACGGCTACACCTTC
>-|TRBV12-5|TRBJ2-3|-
CASGTTDTQYF
TGTGCTAGCGGGACCACAGATACGCAGTATTTT
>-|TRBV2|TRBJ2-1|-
CASSGLFEQFF
TGTGCCAGCTCCGGACTATTTGAGCAGTTCTTC
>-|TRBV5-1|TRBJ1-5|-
CASSLDSGNQPQHF
TGCGCCAGCAGCCTAGACAGTGGCAATCAGCCCCAGCATTTT
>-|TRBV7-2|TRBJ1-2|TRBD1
CASSLGQGEDYGYTF
TGTGCCAGCAGCTTAGGACAGGGGGAGGACTATGGCTACACCTTC
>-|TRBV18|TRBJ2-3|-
CASADSADTQYF
TGTGCCAGCGCCGACTCGGCCGATACGCAGTATTTT
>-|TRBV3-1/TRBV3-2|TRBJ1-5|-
CASSQDRTQPQHF
TGTGCCAGCAGCCAAGATCGCACTCAGCCCCAGCATTTT
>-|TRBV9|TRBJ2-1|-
CASSVVSAPQNEQFF
TGTGCCAGCAGCGTCGTTAGCGCCCCCCAGAATGAGCAGTTCTTC
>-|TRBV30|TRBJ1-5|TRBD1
CAWSFRDRGSNQPQHF
TGTGCCTGGAGTTTCAGAGACAGGGGAAGCAATCAGCCCCAGCATTTT
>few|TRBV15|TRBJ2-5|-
CATSSWGQGEETQYF
TGTGCCACCAGCAGTTGGGGCCAGGGAGAAGAGACCCAGTACTTC
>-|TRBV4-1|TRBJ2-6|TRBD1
CASGKGAYRGRPGANVLTF
TGCGCCTCAGGGAAAGGGGCCTACAGGGGGCGGCCTGGGGCCAACGTCCTGACTTTC
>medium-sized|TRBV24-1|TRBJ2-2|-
CATSDPGLNTGELFF
TGTGCCACCAGTGATCCCGGGCTTAACACCGGGGAGCTGTTTTTT
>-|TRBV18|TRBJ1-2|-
CASSVDTNYGYTF
TGTGCCAGCTCAGTAGACACTAACTATGGCTACACCTTC
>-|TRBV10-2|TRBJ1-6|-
CASKNRAPNSPLHF
TGCGCCAGCAAAAACAGGGCCCCCAATTCACCCCTCCACTTT
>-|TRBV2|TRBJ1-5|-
CASSDLGTSNQPQHF
TGTGCCAGCAGTGATCTGGGCACGAGCAATCAGCCCCAGCATTTT
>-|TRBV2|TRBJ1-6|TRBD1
CASSDSVDRAHGPLHF
TGTGCCAGCAGTGATAGCGTGGACAGGGCACATGGACCCCTCCACTTT
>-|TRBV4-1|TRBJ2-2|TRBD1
CASSQVPGTANTGELFF
TGCGCCAGCAGCCAAGTCCCGGGGACAGCGAACACCGGGGAGCTGTTTTTT
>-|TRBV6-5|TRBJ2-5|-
CASSYRETGTQYF
TGTGCCAGCAGTTACAGGGAGACGGGGACCCAGTACTTC
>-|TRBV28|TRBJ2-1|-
CASSPYSDLDNEQFF
TGTGCCAGCAGCCCTTACTCCGACCTCGACAATGAGCAGTTCTTC
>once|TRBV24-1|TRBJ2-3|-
CATSDPSDPAGTDTQYF
TGTGCCACCAGTGACCCCTCCGATCCGGCCGGGACAGATACGCAGTATTTT
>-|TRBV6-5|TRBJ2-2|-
CASSTTKHYTGELFF
TGTGCCAGCAGCACAACTAAGCATTACACCGGGGAGCTGTTTTTT
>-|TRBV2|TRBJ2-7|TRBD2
CASSAGLAGYEQYF
TGTGCCAGCAGTGCGGGGCTAGCGGGCTACGAGCAGTACTTC
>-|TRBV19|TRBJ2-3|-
CASRWGGLTDTQYF
TGTGCCAGTAGATGGGGGGGGCTCACAGATACGCAGTATTTT
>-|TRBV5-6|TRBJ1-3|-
CASSIGSGVRGNTIYF
TGTGCCAGCAGTATTGGTAGCGGGGTAAGAGGAAACACCATATATTTT
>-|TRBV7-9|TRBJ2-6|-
CASSFSSGANVLTF
TGTGCCAGCAGCTTTTCATCTGGGGCCAACGTCCTGACTTTC
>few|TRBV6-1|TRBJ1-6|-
CASSERQSVSPLHF
TGTGCCAGCAGTGAGAGACAGTCTGTTTCACCCCTCCACTTT
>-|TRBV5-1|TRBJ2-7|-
CASSFGSSYEQYF
TGCGCCAGCAGCTTCGGCAGTTCCTACGAGCAGTACTTC
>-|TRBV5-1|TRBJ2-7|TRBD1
CASSLAQGAHEQYF
TGCGCCAGCAGCTTGGCGCAGGGGGCTCACGAGCAGTACTTC
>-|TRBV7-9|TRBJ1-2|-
CASRTDRNYGYTF
TGTGCCAGCAGGACCGATAGGAACTATGGCTACACCTTC
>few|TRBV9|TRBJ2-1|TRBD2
CASSLTSGGRTPLFF
TGTGCCAGCAGCTTGACTAGCGGGGGCCGTACCCCTCTGTTCTTC
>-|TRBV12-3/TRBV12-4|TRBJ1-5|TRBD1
CASSGDRVQPQHF
TGTGCCAGCAGTGGGGACAGGGTTCAGCCCCAGCATTTT
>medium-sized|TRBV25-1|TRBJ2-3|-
CASSELSERYTDTQYF
TGTGCCAGCAGTGAATTGTCGGAGCGTTACACAGATACGCAGTATTTT
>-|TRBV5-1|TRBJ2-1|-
CASSLGPQAATYNEQFF
TGCGCCAGCAGCTTGGGGCCACAAGCGGCAACCTACAATGAGCAGTTCTTC